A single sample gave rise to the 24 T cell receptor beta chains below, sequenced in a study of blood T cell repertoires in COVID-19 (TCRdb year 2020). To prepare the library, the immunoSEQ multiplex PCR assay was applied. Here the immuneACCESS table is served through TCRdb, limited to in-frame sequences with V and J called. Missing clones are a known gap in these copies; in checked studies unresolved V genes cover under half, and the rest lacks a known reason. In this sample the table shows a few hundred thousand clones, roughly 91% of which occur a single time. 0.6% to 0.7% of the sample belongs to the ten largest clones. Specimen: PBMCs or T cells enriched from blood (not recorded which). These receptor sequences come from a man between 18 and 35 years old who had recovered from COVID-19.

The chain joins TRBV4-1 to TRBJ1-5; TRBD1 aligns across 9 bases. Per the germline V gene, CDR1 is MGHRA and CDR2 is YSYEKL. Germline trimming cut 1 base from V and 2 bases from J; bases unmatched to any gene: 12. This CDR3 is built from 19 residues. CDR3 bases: TGCGCCAGCAGCCAAGCCCGAGGACAGGGGATCGAGGGCAATCAGCCCCAGCATTTT. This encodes CASSQARGQGIEGNQPQHF.

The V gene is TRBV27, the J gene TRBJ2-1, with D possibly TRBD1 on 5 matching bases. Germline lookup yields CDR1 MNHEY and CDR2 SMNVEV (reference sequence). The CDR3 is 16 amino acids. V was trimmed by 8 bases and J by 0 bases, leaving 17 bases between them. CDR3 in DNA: TGTGCCAGCCGCAACTCCCCGGACAACTCCTACAATGAGCAGTTCTTC. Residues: CASRNSPDNSYNEQFF.

CDR3 coding DNA: TGTGCCAGCAGCTCAGGGAGGACAGGGGGTTCTCAAGAGACCCAGTACTTC. Translating gives CASSSGRTGGSQETQYF. The rearrangement uses TRBV7-9 and TRBJ2-5, with 10 bases identical to TRBD1. The CDR3 has 17 amino acids. V shed 4 bases and J 2 bases; nucleotides not matched to a gene: 10. Germline CDR1 and CDR2: SEHNR and FQNEAQ (reference sequence).

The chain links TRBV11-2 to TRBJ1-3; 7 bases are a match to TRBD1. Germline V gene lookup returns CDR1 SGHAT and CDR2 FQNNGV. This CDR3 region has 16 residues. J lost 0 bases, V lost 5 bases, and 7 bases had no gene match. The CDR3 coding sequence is TGTGCCAGCAGCCCAGGACAGGCAAGCTCTGGAAACACCATATATTTT. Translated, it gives CASSPGQASSGNTIYF.

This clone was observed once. The CDR3 here is CASSLLGDRYGYTF. CDR3 coding DNA: TGTGCCAGCAGTTTATTGGGGGACAGATATGGCTACACCTTC. This chain joins TRBV27 and TRBJ1-2; TRBD1 agrees at 7 bases. CDR1 and CDR2 (germline): MNHEY, SMNVEV (reference sequence). The CDR3 spans 14 residues. The V and J ends lost 1 base and 5 bases, in that order; junction bases with no gene match: 4.

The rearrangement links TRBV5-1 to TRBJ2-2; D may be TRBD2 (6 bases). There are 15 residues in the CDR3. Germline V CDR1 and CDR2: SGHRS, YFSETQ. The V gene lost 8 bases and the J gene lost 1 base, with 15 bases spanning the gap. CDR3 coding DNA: TGCGCCAGTACCGGGGGACTCGAGAACACCGGGGAGCTGTTTTTT. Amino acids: CASTGGLENTGELFF.

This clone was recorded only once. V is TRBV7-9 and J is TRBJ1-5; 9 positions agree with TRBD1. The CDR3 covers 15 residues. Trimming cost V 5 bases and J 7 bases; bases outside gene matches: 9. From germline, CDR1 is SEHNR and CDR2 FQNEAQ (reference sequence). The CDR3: CASSPPGTGNQPQHF. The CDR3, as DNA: TGTGCCAGCAGCCCCCCCGGGACAGGGAACCAGCCCCAGCATTTT.

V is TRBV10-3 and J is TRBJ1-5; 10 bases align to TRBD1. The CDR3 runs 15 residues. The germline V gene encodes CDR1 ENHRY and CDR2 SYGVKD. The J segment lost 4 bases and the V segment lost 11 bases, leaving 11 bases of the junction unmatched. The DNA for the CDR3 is TGTGCCTCGGGGGGACAGGGGTCGATTAATCAGCCCCAGCATTTT. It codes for CASGGQGSINQPQHF.

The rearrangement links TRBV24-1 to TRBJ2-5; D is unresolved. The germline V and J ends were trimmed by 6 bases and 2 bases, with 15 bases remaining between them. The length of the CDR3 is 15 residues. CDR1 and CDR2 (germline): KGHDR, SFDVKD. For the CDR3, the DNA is TGTGCCACCAGTAATGGCGTCGCGGCTCAAGAGACCCAGTACTTC. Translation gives CATSNGVAAQETQYF.

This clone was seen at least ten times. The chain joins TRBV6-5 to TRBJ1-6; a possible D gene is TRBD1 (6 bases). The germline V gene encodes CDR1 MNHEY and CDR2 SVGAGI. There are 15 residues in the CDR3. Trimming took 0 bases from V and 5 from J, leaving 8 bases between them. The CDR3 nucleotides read TGTGCCAGCAGTTACTCGACAGGAGATAATTCACCCCTCCACTTT. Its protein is CASSYSTGDNSPLHF.

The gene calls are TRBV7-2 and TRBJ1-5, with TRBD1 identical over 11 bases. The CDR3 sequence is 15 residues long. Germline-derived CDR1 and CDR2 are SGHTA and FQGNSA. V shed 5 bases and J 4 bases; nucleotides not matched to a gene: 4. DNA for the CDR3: TGTGCCAGCAGCACCGGGACAGGGGGAAATCAGCCCCAGCATTTT. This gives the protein CASSTGTGGNQPQHF.

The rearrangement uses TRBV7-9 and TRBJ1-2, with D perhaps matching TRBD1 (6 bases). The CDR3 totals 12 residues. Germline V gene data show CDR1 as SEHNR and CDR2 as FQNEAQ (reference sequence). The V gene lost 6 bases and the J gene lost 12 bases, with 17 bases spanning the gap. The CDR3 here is CASRGIGTLHTF. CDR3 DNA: TGTGCCAGCAGGGGGATCGGGACACTTCACACCTTC.

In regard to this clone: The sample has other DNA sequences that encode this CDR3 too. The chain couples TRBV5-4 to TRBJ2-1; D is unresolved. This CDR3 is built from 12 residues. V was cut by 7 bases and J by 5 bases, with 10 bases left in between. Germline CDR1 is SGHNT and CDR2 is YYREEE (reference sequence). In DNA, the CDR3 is TGTGCCAGCTCCTCGCCGGACAATGAGCAGTTCTTC. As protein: CASSSPDNEQFF. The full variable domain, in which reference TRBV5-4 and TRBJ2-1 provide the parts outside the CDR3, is ETGVTQSPTHLIKTRGQQVTLRCSSQSGHNTVSWYQQALGQGPQFIFQYYREEENGRGNFPPRFSGLQFPNYSSELNVNALELDDSALYLCASSSPDNEQFFGPGTRLTVL.

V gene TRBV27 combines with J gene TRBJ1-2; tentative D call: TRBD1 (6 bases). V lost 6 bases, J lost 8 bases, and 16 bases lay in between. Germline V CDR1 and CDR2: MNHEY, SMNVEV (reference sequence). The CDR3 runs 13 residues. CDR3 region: CASRLGGGDGYTF. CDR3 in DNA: TGTGCCAGCAGACTAGGGGGAGGGGACGGCTACACCTTC.

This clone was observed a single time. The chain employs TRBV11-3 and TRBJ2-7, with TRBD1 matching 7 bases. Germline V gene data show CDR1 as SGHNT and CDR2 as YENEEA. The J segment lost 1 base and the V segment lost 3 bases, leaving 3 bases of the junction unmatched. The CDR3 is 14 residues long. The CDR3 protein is CASSLGQKSYEQYF. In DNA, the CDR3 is TGTGCCAGCAGCTTGGGACAGAAATCCTACGAGCAGTACTTC.

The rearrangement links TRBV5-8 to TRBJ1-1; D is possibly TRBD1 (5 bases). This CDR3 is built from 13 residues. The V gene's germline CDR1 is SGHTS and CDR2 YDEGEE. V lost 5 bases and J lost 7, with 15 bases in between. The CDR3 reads CASRHSGLSEAFF. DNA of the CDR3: TGTGCCAGCAGACACTCAGGGTTGAGTGAAGCTTTCTTT.

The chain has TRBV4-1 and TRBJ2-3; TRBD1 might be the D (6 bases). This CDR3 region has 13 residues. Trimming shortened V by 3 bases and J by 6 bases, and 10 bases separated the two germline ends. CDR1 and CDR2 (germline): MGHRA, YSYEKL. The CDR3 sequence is CASSHPGVDTQYF. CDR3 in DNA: TGCGCCAGCAGCCACCCAGGGGTCGATACGCAGTATTTT.

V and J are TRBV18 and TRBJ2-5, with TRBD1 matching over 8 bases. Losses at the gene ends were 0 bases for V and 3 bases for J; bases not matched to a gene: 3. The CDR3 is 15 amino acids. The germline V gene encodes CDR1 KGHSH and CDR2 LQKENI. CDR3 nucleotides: TGTGCCAGCTCACCACCGGGACAGGCGAAAGAGACCCAGTACTTC. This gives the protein CASSPPGQAKETQYF.

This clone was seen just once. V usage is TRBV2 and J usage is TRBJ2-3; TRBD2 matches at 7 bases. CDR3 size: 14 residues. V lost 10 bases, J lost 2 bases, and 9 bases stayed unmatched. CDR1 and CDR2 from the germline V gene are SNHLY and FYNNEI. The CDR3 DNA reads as TGTGCCACCAGGGAGGGTTCAAACACAGATACGCAGTATTTT. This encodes CATREGSNTDTQYF.

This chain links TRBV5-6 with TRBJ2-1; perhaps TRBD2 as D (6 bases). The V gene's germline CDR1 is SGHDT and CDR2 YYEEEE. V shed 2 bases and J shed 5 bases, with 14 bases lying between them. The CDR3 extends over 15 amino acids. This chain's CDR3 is CASSFPGEKNNEQFF. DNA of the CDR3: TGTGCCAGCAGCTTTCCGGGGGAGAAAAACAATGAGCAGTTCTTC.

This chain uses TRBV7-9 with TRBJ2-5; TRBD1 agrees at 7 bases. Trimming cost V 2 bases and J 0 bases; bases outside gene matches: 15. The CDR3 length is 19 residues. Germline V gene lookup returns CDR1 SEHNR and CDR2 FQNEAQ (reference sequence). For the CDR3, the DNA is TGTGCCAGCAGCTTACTCCCGACAGGGTTTGGGGGAAACCAAGAGACCCAGTACTTC. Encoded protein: CASSLLPTGFGGNQETQYF.

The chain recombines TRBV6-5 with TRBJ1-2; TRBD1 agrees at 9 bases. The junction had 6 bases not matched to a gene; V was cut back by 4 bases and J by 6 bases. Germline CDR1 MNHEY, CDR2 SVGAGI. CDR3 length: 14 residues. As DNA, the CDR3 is TGTGCCAGCAGTTCGCCCCGGACAGGGGATGGCTACACCTTC. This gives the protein CASSSPRTGDGYTF.

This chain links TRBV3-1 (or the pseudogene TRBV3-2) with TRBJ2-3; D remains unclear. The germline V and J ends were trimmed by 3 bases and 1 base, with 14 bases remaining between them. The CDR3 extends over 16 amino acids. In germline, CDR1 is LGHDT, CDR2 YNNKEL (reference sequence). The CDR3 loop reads CASSQRQNRRTDTQYF. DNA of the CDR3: TGTGCCAGCAGCCAGCGGCAGAATCGACGCACAGATACGCAGTATTTT.

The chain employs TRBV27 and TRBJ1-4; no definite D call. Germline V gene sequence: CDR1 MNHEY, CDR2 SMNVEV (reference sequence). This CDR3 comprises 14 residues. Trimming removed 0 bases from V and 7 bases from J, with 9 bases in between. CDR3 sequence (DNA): TGTGCCAGCAGTTTATCGTTCGGGATTGAAAAACTGTTTTTT. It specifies CASSLSFGIEKLFF.